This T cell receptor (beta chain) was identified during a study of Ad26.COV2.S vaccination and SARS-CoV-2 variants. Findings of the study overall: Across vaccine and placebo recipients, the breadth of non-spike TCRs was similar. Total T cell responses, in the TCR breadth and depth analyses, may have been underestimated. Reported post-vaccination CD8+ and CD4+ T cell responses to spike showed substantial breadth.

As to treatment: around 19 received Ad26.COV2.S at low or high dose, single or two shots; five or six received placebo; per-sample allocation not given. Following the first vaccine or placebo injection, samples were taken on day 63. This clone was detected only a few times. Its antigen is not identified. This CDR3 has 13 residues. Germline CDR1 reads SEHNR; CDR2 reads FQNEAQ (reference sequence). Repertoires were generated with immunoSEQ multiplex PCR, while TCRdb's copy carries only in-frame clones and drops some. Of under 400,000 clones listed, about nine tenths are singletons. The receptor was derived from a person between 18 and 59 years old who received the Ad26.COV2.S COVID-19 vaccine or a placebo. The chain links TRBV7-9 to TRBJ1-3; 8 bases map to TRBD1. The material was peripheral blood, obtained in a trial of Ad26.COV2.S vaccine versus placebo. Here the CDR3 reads CGSGGLSGNTIYF. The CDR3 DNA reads TGTGGCTCAGGGGGCCTCTCTGGAAACACCATATATTTT. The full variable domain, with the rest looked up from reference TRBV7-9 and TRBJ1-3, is DTGVSQNPRHKITKRGQNVTFRCDPISEHNRLYWYRQTLGQGPEFLTYFQNEAQLEKSRLLSDRFSAERPKGSFSTLEIQRTEQGDSAMYLCGSGGLSGNTIYFGEGSWLTVV.